One sample yielded the 2 T cell receptor beta chains listed below, sequenced in a study of shared clonotypes between healthy human individuals. Measured with immunoSEQ multiplex PCR; TCRdb has only the in-frame clones, and not every one. The data contain hundreds of thousands of clones, 85% to 95% of them singletons. It was CD45RO-negative cells, positively selected for CCR7, that made up naive CD8 cells, with terminally differentiated effector memory CD45RA+ cells excluded. The sample taken for sequencing was naive CD8+ T cells sorted from blood. Every receptor here comes from a woman younger than 45 in good health.

The rearrangement joins TRBV7-6 to TRBJ1-1, with 8 bases matching TRBD1. The germline V gene encodes CDR1 SGHVS and CDR2 FNYEAQ. V lost 4 bases, J lost 3 bases, and 10 bases stayed unmatched. This CDR3 has 16 residues. The CDR3 nucleotides are TGTGCCAGCAGCTCCTCGGGACAGGAGGAGGACACTGAAGCTTTCTTT. Its protein product is CASSSSGQEEDTEAFF.

V gene TRBV11-2 combines with J gene TRBJ2-4, with a possible D match to TRBD1 (7 bases). CDR3 length: 15 residues. Trimming took 3 bases from V and 7 from J, leaving 16 bases between them. Looked up from germline, CDR1 is SGHAT and CDR2 is FQNNGV. The CDR3: CASSFFQGGGNIQYF. CDR3 sequence (DNA): TGTGCCAGCAGCTTTTTTCAGGGGGGAGGCAACATTCAGTACTTC. The variable domain in full, completed from reference TRBV11-2 and TRBJ2-4, reads EAGVAQSPRYKIIEKRQSVAFWCNPISGHATLYWYQQILGQGPKLLIQFQNNGVVDDSQLPKDRFSAERLKGVDSTLKIQPAKLEDSAVYLCASSFFQGGGNIQYFGAGTRLSVL.